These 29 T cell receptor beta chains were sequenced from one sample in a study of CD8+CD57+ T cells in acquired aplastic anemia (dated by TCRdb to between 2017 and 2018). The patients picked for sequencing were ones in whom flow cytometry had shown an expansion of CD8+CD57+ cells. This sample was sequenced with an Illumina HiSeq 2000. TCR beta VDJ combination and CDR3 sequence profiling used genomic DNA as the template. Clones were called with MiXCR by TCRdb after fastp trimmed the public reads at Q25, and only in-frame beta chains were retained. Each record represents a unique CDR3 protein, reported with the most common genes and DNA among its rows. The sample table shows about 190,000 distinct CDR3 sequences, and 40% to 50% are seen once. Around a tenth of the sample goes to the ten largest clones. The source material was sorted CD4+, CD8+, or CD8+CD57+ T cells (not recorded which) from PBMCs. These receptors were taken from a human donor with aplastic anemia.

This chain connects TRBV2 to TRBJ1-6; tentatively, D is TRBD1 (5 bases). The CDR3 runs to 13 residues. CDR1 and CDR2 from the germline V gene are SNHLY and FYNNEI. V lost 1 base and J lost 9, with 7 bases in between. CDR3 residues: CASSEERGSPLHF. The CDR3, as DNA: TGTGCCAGCAGTGAAGAGAGGGGTTCACCCCTCCACTTT.

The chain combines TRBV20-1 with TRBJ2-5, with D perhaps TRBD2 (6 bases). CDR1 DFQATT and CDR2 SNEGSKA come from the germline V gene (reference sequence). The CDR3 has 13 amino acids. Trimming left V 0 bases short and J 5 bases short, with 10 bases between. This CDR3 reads CSARDGGKETQYF. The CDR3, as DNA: TGCAGTGCTAGAGATGGAGGGAAGGAGACCCAGTACTTC.

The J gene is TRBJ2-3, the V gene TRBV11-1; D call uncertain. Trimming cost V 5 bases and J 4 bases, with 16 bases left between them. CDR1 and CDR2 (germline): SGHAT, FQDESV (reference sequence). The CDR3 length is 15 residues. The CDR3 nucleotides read TGTGCCAGCAGCACTGCGCCGTACAGCTCAGATACGCAGTATTTT. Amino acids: CASSTAPYSSDTQYF.

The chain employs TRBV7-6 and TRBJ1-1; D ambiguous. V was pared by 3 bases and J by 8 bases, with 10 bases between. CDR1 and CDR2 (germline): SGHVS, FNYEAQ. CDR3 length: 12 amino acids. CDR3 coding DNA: TGTGCCAGCAGCTTTGATCGTTACGAAGCTTTCTTT. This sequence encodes CASSFDRYEAFF. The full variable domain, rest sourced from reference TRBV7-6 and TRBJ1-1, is GAGVSQSPRYKVTKRGQDVALRCDPISGHVSLYWYRQALGQGPEFLTYFNYEAQQDKSGLPNDRFSAERPEGSISTLTIQRTEQRDSAMYRCASSFDRYEAFFGQGTRLTVV.

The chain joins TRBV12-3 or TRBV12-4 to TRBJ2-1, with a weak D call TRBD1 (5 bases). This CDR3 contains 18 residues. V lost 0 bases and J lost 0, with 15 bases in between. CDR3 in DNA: TGTGCCAGCAGTTTAGCGAGTCATGGGGCTAGCTCCTACAATGAGCAGTTCTTC. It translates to CASSLASHGASSYNEQFF.

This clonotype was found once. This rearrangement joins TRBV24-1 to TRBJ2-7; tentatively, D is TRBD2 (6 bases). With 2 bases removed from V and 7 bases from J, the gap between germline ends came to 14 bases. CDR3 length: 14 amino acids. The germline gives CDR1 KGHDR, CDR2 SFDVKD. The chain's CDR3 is CATSDSGGAREQYF. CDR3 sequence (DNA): TGTGCCACCAGTGATTCAGGAGGGGCCCGGGAGCAGTACTTC.

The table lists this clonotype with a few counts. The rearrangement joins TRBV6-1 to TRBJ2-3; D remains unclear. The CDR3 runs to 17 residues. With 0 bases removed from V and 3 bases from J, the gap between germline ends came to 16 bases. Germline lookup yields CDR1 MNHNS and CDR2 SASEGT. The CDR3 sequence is CASSEAPSSSLTDTQYF. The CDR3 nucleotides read TGTGCCAGCAGTGAAGCCCCCAGCTCGTCCTTAACAGATACGCAGTATTTT.

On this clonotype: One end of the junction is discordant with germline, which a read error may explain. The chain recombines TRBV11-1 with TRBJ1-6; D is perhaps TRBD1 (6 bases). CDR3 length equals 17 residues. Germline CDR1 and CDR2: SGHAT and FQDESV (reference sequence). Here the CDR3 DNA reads TGTGCCAGCAGCCTAGGGACATCCCCCGGGATTAATTCGCCCCTCCACTTT. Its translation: CASSLGTSPGINSPLHF.

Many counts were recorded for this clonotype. The DNA for the CDR3 is TGTGCCAGCAGTGAATTTTCGGGACAATTCAATCAGCCCCAGCATTTT. Protein product: CASSEFSGQFNQPQHF. The chain employs TRBV2 and TRBJ1-5; TRBD1 is a possible D gene (6 bases). The germline V gene has CDR1 SNHLY and CDR2 FYNNEI. This CDR3 is built from 16 residues. V dropped 2 bases and J dropped 3 bases, with 14 bases sitting between them.

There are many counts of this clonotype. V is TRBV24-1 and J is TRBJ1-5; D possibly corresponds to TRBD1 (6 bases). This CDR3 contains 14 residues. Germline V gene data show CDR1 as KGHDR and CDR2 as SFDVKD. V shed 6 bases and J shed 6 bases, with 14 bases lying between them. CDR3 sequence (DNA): TGTGCCACCAGTCCTACGGGGGGCGTTCAGCCCCAGCATTTT. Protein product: CATSPTGGVQPQHF.

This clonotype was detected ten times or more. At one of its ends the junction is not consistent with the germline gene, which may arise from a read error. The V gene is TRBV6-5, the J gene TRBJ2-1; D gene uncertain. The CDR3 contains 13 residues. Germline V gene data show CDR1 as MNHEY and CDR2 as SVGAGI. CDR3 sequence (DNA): TGTGCCAACAGTTACTCGCCAGCTGGTGAGCAGTTCTTC. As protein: CANSYSPAGEQFF.

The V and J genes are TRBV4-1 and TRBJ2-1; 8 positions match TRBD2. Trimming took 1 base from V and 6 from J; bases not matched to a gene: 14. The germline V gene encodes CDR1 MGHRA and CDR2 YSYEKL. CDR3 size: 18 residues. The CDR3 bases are TGCGCCAGCAGCCAAGGGAGACTAGCGCGGGACACCTCCAATGAGCAGTTCTTC. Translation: CASSQGRLARDTSNEQFF.

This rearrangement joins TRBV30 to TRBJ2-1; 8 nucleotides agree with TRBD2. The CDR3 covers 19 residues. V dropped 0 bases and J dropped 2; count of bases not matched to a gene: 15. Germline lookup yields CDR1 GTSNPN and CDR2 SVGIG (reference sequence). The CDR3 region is CAWSVRNSGAPSPYNEQFF. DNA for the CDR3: TGTGCCTGGAGTGTACGTAATAGCGGGGCTCCTTCCCCCTACAATGAGCAGTTCTTC.

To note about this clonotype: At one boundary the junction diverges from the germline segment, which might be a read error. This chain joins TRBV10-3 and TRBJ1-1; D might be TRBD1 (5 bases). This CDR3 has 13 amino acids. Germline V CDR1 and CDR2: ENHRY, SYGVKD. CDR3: CASSDRDNTEAFF. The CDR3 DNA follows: TGTGCCAGCAGTGACCGGGACAACACTGAAGCTTTCTTT.

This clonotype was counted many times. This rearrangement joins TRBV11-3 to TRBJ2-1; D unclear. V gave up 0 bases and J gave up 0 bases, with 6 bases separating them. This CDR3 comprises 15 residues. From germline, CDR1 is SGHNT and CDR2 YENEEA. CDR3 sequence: CASSLEGSSYNEQFF. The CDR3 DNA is TGTGCCAGCAGCTTAGAAGGTAGCTCCTACAATGAGCAGTTCTTC.

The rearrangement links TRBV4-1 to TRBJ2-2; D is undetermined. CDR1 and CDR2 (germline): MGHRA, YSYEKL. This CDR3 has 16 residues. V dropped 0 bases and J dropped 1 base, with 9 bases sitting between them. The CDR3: CASSQDVRMNTGELFF. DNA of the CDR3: TGCGCCAGCAGCCAAGATGTACGGATGAACACCGGGGAGCTGTTTTTT.

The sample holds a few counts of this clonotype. Here the CDR3 reads CATGGLAGAGELFF. The CDR3 DNA is TGTGCCACGGGAGGACTAGCGGGAGCCGGGGAGCTGTTTTTT. The chain carries TRBV2 and TRBJ2-2; the match to TRBD2 covers 13 bases. The CDR3 spans 14 residues. Germline loops: CDR1 SNHLY, CDR2 FYNNEI. The trim removed 10 bases at V and 6 bases at J, leaving 5 bases unmatched.

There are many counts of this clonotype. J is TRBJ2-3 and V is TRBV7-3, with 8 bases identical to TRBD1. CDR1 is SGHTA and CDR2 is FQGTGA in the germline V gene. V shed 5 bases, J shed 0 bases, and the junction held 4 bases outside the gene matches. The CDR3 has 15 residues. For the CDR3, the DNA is TGTGCCAGCAGCCAGGGGGCTAGGAGCACAGATACGCAGTATTTT. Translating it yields CASSQGARSTDTQYF.

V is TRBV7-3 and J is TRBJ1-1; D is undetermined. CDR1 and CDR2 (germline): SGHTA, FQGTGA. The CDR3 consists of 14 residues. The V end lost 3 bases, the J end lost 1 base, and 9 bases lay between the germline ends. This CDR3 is CASSLTEGNTEAFF. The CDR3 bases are TGTGCCAGCAGCTTGACGGAGGGGAACACTGAAGCTTTCTTT.

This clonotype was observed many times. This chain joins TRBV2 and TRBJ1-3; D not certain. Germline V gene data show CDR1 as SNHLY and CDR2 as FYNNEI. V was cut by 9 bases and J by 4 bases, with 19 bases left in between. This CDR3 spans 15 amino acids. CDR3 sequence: CASGKQSFRGNTIYF. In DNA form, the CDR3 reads TGTGCCAGTGGGAAACAGTCTTTTAGGGGAAACACCATATATTTT. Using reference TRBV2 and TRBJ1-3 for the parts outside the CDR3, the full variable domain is EPEVTQTPSHQVTQMGQEVILRCVPISNHLYFYWYRQILGQKVEFLVSFYNNEISEKSEIFDDQFSVERPDGSNFTLKIRSTKLEDSAMYFCASGKQSFRGNTIYFGEGSWLTVV.

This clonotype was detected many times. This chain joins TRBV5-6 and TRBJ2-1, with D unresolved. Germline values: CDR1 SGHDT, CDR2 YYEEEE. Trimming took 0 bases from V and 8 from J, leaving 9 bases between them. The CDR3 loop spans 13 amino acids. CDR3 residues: CASSLGTLDEQFF. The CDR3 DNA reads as TGTGCCAGCAGCTTGGGGACGTTGGATGAGCAGTTCTTC.

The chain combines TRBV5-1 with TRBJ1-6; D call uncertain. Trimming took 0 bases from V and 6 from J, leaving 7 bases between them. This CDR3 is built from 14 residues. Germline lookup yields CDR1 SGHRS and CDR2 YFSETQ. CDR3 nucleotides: TGCGCCAGCAGCTTGGAATCTGTTAATTCACCCCTCCACTTT. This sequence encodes CASSLESVNSPLHF.

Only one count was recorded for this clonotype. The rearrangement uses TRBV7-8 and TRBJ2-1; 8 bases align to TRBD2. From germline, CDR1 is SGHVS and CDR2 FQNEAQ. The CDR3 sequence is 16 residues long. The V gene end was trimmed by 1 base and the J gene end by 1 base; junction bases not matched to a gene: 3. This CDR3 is CASSLGAGDSYNEQFF. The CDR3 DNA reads TGTGCCAGCAGCTTAGGAGCGGGGGATTCCTACAATGAGCAGTTCTTC.

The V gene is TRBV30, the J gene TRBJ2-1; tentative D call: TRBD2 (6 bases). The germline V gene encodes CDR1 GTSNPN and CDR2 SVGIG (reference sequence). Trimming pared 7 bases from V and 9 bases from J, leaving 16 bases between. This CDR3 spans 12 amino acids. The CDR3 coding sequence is TGTGCCTTTAACCCCCGGGGAGGTGAGCAGTTCTTC. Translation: CAFNPRGGEQFF.

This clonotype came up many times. DNA for the CDR3: TGTGCCAGCAGCCTACAGGGATACGAGCAGTACTTC. Protein sequence: CASSLQGYEQYF. The chain recombines TRBV7-9 with TRBJ2-7; maybe TRBD1 (6 bases). Per the germline V gene, CDR1 is SEHNR and CDR2 is FQNEAQ (reference sequence). The V end was cut by 5 bases, the J end by 4 bases, with 9 bases between. The CDR3 is made up of 12 amino acids.

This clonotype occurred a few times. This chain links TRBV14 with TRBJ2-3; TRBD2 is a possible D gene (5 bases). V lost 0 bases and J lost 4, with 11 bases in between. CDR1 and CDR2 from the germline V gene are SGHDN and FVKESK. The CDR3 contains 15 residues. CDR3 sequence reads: CASSQDPEGADTQYF. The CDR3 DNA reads TGTGCCAGCAGCCAAGATCCAGAGGGCGCAGATACGCAGTATTTT.

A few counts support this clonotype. This chain's CDR3 is CSVDVGRGGYGYTF. The CDR3 DNA reads TGCAGCGTTGACGTGGGCAGGGGAGGCTATGGCTACACCTTC. The V gene is TRBV29-1, the J gene TRBJ1-2; D possibly corresponds to TRBD1 (6 bases). Trimming took 3 bases from V and 4 from J, leaving 15 bases between them. Per germline, CDR1 SQVTM and CDR2 ANQGSEA. The CDR3 totals 14 residues.

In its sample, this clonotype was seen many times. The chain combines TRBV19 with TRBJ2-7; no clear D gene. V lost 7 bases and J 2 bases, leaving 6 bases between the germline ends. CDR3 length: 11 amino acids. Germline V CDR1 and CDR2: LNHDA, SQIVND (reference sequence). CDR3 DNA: TGTGCCAGTACCGATACCTACGAGCAGTACTTC. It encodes CASTDTYEQYF.

This CDR3 reads CASSTRDRTGARVGYTF. The CDR3 DNA follows: TGTGCCAGCAGTACCCGAGATCGGACAGGGGCGAGGGTTGGCTACACCTTC. V usage is TRBV12-3 or TRBV12-4 and J usage is TRBJ1-2; 9 positions match TRBD1. This CDR3 has 17 amino acids. V trimming: 5 bases; J trimming: 7 bases; junction bases outside the gene matches: 17.